This T cell receptor beta chain derives from a study of blood T cells in healthy people across ages. Researchers report isolating at least 6.5 million PBMCs per sample. The CDR3 is made up of 16 amino acids. Germline lookup yields CDR1 MGHRA and CDR2 YSYEKL. A second roughly 6 to 11 cycle PCR used barcoded and J-beta primers. TCRdb passed the 5' RACE reads through MiXCR, listing each CDR3 protein once. The repertoire holds 1.4 million or so distinct CDR3 sequences, with about 45% as singletons. The sequencing input was blood. The genes are TRBV4-1 and TRBJ2-4; D may correspond to TRBD1 or TRBD2 (6 bases each). The end of the DNA is better explained by TRBJ2-7, so the J call may be wrong. This TCR was recovered from a woman younger than 30 in good health. The CDR3 DNA reads as TGCGCCAGCAGCCAAGGGGGGGCAGGGACGACCTACGAGCAGTACTTC. This gives the protein CASSQGGAGTTYEQYF.